This T cell receptor (beta chain) was recovered during a study of blood T cell repertoires in COVID-19. Study background: Sites across the United States, Italy and Spain contributed samples from acute and convalescent COVID-19. Sources were T cells, B-cell-depleted T cells, or PBMCs; the material itself was cDNA or gDNA.

In the source study's methods: Reference gene primers were amplified, and this amplification served to estimate nucleated cell counts. Data came from immunoSEQ multiplex PCR; TCRdb stores just in-frame clones and leaves some out. D and trimming come from the DNA, and the V and J calls and clone size come from that table. The sample yields more than 150,000 clones, around four fifths seen once. The germline V gene encodes CDR1 KGHSH and CDR2 LQKENI. The CDR3 is 15 amino acids. Trimming took 5 bases from V and 1 from J, leaving 15 bases between them. This sequence joins TRBV18 and TRBJ2-7; D might be TRBD2 (6 bases). The origin of this receptor is a man aged 25 to 40 with active or convalescent COVID-19. What was sequenced was peripheral blood. The CDR3 spells CASSGGLSASYEQYF. CDR3 coding DNA: TGTGCCAGCTCAGGGGGACTTTCCGCGTCCTACGAGCAGTACTTC.